This T cell receptor beta chain was captured in a study of cytomegalovirus exposure and HLA in healthy donors. Broader study findings: A later analysis, which compared TCR beta chains of equal frequency, found the HLA-associated ones more clonally expanded. In all likelihood, a cluster of highly shared sequence variants was a sequencing artifact. A previous analysis found most TCR beta V segments productive roughly 87% or roughly 30% of the time. Later on, an analysis showed TCR association rates differing by HLA locus, with DRB1 the most and HLA-C the fewest.

The PCR was carried out with 60 Vbeta primers and 13 Jbeta primers. The method was immunoSEQ multiplex PCR; TCRdb's version includes in-frame clones alone and lacks a portion of them. The sample yields over 50,000 clones, roughly 80% seen once. In germline, CDR1 is SNHLY, CDR2 FYNNEI. The germline V and J ends were trimmed by 7 bases and 6 bases, with 10 bases remaining between them. The CDR3 contains 11 residues. With respect to this clone: Its antigen is unknown.

The chain couples TRBV2 to TRBJ2-7; a weak D match, TRBD2 (5 bases). The sequence was obtained from a man aged 40-49 years in good health and CMV-seronegative. The specimen sequenced was PBMCs. The CDR3 region has the DNA TGTGCCAGCATGGAGGTTTCCGAGCAGTACTTC. Its protein product is CASMEVSEQYF.